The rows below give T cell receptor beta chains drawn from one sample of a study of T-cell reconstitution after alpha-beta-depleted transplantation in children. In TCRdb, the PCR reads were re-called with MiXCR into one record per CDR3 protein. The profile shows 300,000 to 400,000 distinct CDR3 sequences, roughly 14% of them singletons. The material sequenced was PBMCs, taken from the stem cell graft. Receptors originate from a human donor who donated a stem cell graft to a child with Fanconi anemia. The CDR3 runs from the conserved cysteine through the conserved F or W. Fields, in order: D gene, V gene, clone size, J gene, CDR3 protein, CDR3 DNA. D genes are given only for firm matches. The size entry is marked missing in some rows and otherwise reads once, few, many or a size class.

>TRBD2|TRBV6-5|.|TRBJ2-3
CASSYEAGASSDTQYF
TGTGCCAGCAGTTACGAAGCGGGGGCCTCATCAGATACGCAGTATTTT
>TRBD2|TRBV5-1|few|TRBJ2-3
CASSLVAGGTGTDTQYF
TGCGCCAGCAGCTTGGTAGCGGGGGGCACTGGCACAGATACGCAGTATTTT
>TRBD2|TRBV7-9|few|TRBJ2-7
CASTGGNSYEQYF
TGTGCCAGCACGGGGGGGAACAGCTACGAGCAGTACTTC
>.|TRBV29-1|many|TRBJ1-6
CSAGEVGTLHF
TGCAGCGCGGGAGAGGTAGGCACCCTCCACTTT
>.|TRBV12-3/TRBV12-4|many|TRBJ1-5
CASSFSADQPQHF
TGTGCCAGCAGTTTTTCGGCGGATCAGCCCCAGCATTTT
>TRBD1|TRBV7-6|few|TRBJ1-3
CASSLSKTGWFGNTIYF
TGTGCCAGCAGCTTATCAAAGACAGGGTGGTTTGGAAACACCATATATTTT
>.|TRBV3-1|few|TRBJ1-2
CASSPTGTSTGYTF
TGTGCCAGCAGCCCGACAGGCACGTCCACTGGCTACACCTTC
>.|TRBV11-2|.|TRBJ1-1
CASSAGPIAFF
TGTGCCAGCAGCGCAGGACCGATAGCTTTCTTT
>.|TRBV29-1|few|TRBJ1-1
CSVALEDGGTEAFF
TGCAGCGTTGCTCTTGAGGATGGAGGAACTGAAGCTTTCTTT
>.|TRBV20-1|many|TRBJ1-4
CSARESGAGEKLFF
TGCAGTGCTAGAGAGTCGGGGGCGGGTGAAAAACTGTTTTTT
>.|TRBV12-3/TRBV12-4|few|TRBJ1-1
CASSGRPMNTEAFF
TGTGCCAGCAGTGGCCGCCCGATGAACACTGAAGCTTTCTTT
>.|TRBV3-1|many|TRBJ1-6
CASSLTDSYNSPLHF
TGTGCCAGCAGCCTCACGGACAGCTATAATTCACCCCTCCACTTT
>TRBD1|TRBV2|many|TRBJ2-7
CASSEEGTGGAEYEQYF
TGTGCCAGCAGTGAAGAGGGCACAGGGGGCGCGGAATACGAGCAGTACTTC
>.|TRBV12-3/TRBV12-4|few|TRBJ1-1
CASSYTGRTEAFF
TGTGCCAGCAGCTATACAGGGCGCACTGAAGCTTTCTTT
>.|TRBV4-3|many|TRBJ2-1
CASSQDVRGGFDEQFF
TGCGCCAGCAGCCAAGATGTGAGGGGGGGTTTCGATGAGCAGTTCTTC
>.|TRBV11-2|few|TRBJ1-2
CASSPSPDYGYTF
TGTGCCAGCAGCCCATCGCCGGACTATGGCTACACCTTC